This TCR beta chain originates from a study of T cell responses to AZD1222 COVID-19 vaccine. Germline V CDR1 and CDR2: MDHEN, SYDVKM. V was shortened by 4 bases and J by 0 bases, with 7 bases between the two germline ends. The CDR3 runs 14 residues. Turning to this clone: Its target is not known.

Study conclusions and caveats: Unmutated variant regions are reportedly the target of nearly half of TCRs that are spike-specific.

Repertoires were generated with immunoSEQ multiplex PCR, while TCRdb's copy carries only in-frame clones and drops some. The table has about 160,000 clones, over 80% seen once. The sample consisted of peripheral blood, taken on day 0 of AZD1222 vaccination. The source of this sequence is an adult in good health. The chain employs TRBV28 and TRBJ1-3; no firm D call. This CDR3 is CASSSQSSGNTIYF. CDR3 nucleotide sequence: TGTGCCAGCAGTTCCCAGAGCTCTGGAAACACCATATATTTT.